The next 23 T cell receptor beta chains were all read from a single sample in a study of blood T cell repertoires in COVID-19. Clones were sequenced by immunoSEQ multiplex PCR, and TCRdb holds only the in-frame ones, with some missing. The table has approximately 190,000 clones, 65% to 85% seen once. The sequencing input was peripheral blood. These receptors were collected from a woman aged 25 to 45 with acute or convalescent COVID-19.

This clone has just one count. The chain carries TRBV7-2 and TRBJ2-3; TRBD1 matches at 8 bases. Germline V gives CDR1 SGHTA, CDR2 FQGNSA. After removal of 1 base from V and 0 bases from J, the junction contained 3 bases not matched to a gene. CDR3 size: 16 residues. The CDR3 nucleotides are TGTGCCAGCAGCTTAGGGACAGGGATAAGCACAGATACGCAGTATTTT. Its protein product is CASSLGTGISTDTQYF. The variable domain in full, with the rest retrieved from reference TRBV7-2 and TRBJ2-3, is GAGVSQSPSNKVTEKGKDVELRCDPISGHTALYWYRQSLGQGLEFLIYFQGNSAPDKSGLPSDRFSAERTGGSVSTLTIQRTQQEDSAVYLCASSLGTGISTDTQYFGPGTRLTVL.

DNA of the CDR3: TGTGCCAGCAGCTTAACCGGGAGGGATACGCAGTATTTT. The encoded protein is CASSLTGRDTQYF. The gene calls are TRBV7-2 and TRBJ2-3; 7 positions match TRBD2. Germline CDR1 reads SGHTA; CDR2 reads FQGNSA. Unmatched junction bases numbered 2, after V lost 2 bases and J lost 6 bases. The CDR3 consists of 13 residues.

The V call is TRBV28, the J call TRBJ2-7; TRBD1 is a possible D gene (5 bases). The ends were cut back, 1 base at V and 5 bases at J, with 12 bases in the middle. The CDR3 extends over 14 amino acids. Germline-derived CDR1 and CDR2 are MDHEN and SYDVKM. For the CDR3, the DNA is TGTGCCAGCAGTTTATTCCAGGGAAGGCACGAGCAGTACTTC. This sequence encodes CASSLFQGRHEQYF. The full variable domain, in which reference TRBV28 and TRBJ2-7 provide the parts outside the CDR3, is DVKVTQSSRYLVKRTGEKVFLECVQDMDHENMFWYRQDPGLGLRLIYFSYDVKMKEKGDIPEGYSVSREKKERFSLILESASTNQTSMYLCASSLFQGRHEQYFGPGTRLTVT.

The chain has TRBV28 and TRBJ1-2, with D perhaps TRBD1 (5 bases). Trimming stripped 3 bases from V and 5 bases from J, with 10 bases between. The CDR3 has 13 amino acids. From germline, CDR1 is MDHEN and CDR2 SYDVKM. The CDR3 protein is CASSFDSRYGYTF. The CDR3 nucleotides read TGTGCCAGCAGTTTCGACAGCCGGTATGGCTACACCTTC.

The chain combines TRBV18 with TRBJ1-2; TRBD1 matches 8 bases. Germline trimming cut 2 bases from V and 3 bases from J; bases unmatched to any gene: 2. The CDR3 is 14 amino acids. The V gene's germline CDR1 is KGHSH and CDR2 LQKENI. This chain's CDR3 is CASSPVDRDYGYTF. The CDR3 DNA reads TGTGCCAGCTCACCAGTGGACAGGGACTATGGCTACACCTTC.

This chain links TRBV30 with TRBJ1-1, with D hard to call. Trimming left V 3 bases short and J 1 base short, with 9 bases between. The CDR3 is 13 amino acids. CDR1 GTSNPN and CDR2 SVGIG come from the germline V gene (reference sequence). CDR3 coding DNA: TGTGCCTGGAGCGCGACAAGGAACACTGAAGCTTTCTTT. Residues: CAWSATRNTEAFF.

The V and J genes are TRBV5-1 and TRBJ1-2; D perhaps matches TRBD1 (6 bases). CDR1 SGHRS and CDR2 YFSETQ come from the germline V gene. The CDR3 covers 15 residues. Trimming took 0 bases from V and 4 from J, leaving 13 bases between them. For the CDR3, the DNA is TGCGCCAGCAGCTTGGGTGGACAGAATGCCTATGGCTACACCTTC. It translates to CASSLGGQNAYGYTF. Full variable domain (missing parts from reference TRBV5-1 and TRBJ1-2): KAGVTQTPRYLIKTRGQQVTLSCSPISGHRSVSWYQQTPGQGLQFLFEYFSETQRNKGNFPGRFSGRQFSNSRSEMNVSTLELGDSALYLCASSLGGQNAYGYTFGSGTRLTVV.

The chain couples TRBV2 to TRBJ2-1, with a possible D match to TRBD2 (5 bases). CDR1 and CDR2 from the germline V gene are SNHLY and FYNNEI. Trimming cost V 6 bases and J 5 bases, with 17 bases left between them. The CDR3 covers 15 residues. The CDR3 DNA reads TGTGCCAGCAGCCCACTAGAACTGCGCAACAATGAGCAGTTCTTC. As protein: CASSPLELRNNEQFF.

J is TRBJ2-2 and V is TRBV6-2 or TRBV6-3; 11 nucleotides match TRBD2. The V segment lost 6 bases and the J segment 1 base; nucleotides outside the gene matches: 25. The CDR3 consists of 23 residues. Germline lookup yields CDR1 MNHEY and CDR2 SVGEGT. CDR3 coding DNA: TGTGCCAGCAGCCCGATTCAACGATGGGGCTTAGCGGGAGGGCACGGGAACACCGGGGAGCTGTTTTTT. Its translation: CASSPIQRWGLAGGHGNTGELFF.

The rearrangement links TRBV6-5 to TRBJ2-6; 7 nucleotides match TRBD2. Germline trimming cut 2 bases from V and 0 bases from J; bases unmatched to any gene: 1. Germline-derived CDR1 and CDR2 are MNHEY and SVGAGI. This CDR3 is built from 16 residues. The CDR3 region has the DNA TGTGCCAGCAGTTACAGCGGGACCTCTGGGGCCAACGTCCTGACTTTC. This sequence encodes CASSYSGTSGANVLTF.

This chain connects TRBV3-1 (or the pseudogene TRBV3-2) to TRBJ2-3, with TRBD1 matching 10 bases. Looked up from germline, CDR1 is LGHDT and CDR2 is YNNKEL (reference sequence). V shed 8 bases, J shed 7 bases, and the junction held 6 bases outside the gene matches. This CDR3 is 13 amino acids long. The CDR3 spells CASGTGDLNTQYF. CDR3 nucleotide sequence: TGTGCCAGCGGGACAGGGGATTTAAATACGCAGTATTTT.

The chain carries TRBV30 and TRBJ1-2; the match to TRBD1 covers 11 bases. The germline V gene has CDR1 GTSNPN and CDR2 SVGIG (reference sequence). J lost 9 bases, V lost 5 bases, and 5 bases had no gene match. This CDR3 is 12 amino acids long. Written as DNA, the CDR3 is TGTGCCTGGGGCGGGACAGGGGGGAGCTACACCTTC. This translates into CAWGGTGGSYTF.

The J gene is TRBJ2-1, the V gene TRBV24-1; TRBD2 matches at 9 bases. Germline V gene sequence: CDR1 KGHDR, CDR2 SFDVKD. V was pared by 5 bases and J by 10 bases, with 8 bases of the junction left unmatched. CDR3 size: 14 residues. CDR3 sequence: CATSASGASGEQFF. DNA for the CDR3: TGTGCCACCAGTGCTAGCGGGGCCTCGGGGGAGCAGTTCTTC.

This chain links TRBV7-9 with TRBJ2-7; a weak D match, TRBD2 (6 bases). CDR1 is SEHNR, CDR2 FQNEAQ, per germline (reference sequence). Trimming took 5 bases from V and 4 from J, leaving 21 bases between them. The CDR3 extends over 16 amino acids. CDR3 nucleotides: TGTGCCAGCAGCCGTATCCTTGGGGACTTTGGATACGAGCAGTACTTC. Protein product: CASSRILGDFGYEQYF.

This clone was counted a few times. This chain joins TRBV6-6 and TRBJ2-2; possible D gene TRBD2, 5 bases. Looked up from germline, CDR1 is MNHNY and CDR2 is SVGAGI (reference sequence). The CDR3 runs to 16 residues. With 0 bases removed from V and 5 bases from J, the gap between germline ends came to 13 bases. The CDR3 is CASSYSISQRTGELFF. CDR3 nucleotides: TGTGCCAGCAGTTACTCGATTTCGCAGCGGACCGGGGAGCTGTTTTTT.

V usage is TRBV7-9 and J usage is TRBJ1-1; D not certain. CDR3 length: 13 residues. V was cut by 3 bases and J by 4 bases, with 9 bases left in between. Germline loops: CDR1 SEHNR, CDR2 FQNEAQ (reference sequence). CDR3 region: CASSFGGLTEAFF. DNA of the CDR3: TGTGCCAGCAGCTTTGGTGGGCTCACTGAAGCTTTCTTT.

This clone was recorded a few times. The chain uses TRBV29-1 and TRBJ1-1, with D uncertain. With 4 bases removed from V and 4 bases from J, the gap between germline ends came to 13 bases. In germline, CDR1 is SQVTM, CDR2 ANQGSEA. The CDR3 covers 13 residues. The CDR3 DNA sequence: TGCAGCGTTGCCGCGCCGCCCCCCACTGAAGCTTTCTTT. As protein: CSVAAPPPTEAFF. Full variable domain (missing parts from reference TRBV29-1 and TRBJ1-1): SAVISQKPSRDICQRGTSLTIQCQVDSQVTMMFWYRQQPGQSLTLIATANQGSEATYESGFVIDKFPISRPNLTFSTLTVSNMSPEDSSIYLCSVAAPPPTEAFFGQGTRLTVV.

The count of this clone is one. The V call is TRBV5-1, the J call TRBJ1-2; D is unresolved. The CDR3 length is 15 residues. Deletions cut 1 base from V and 1 base from J, with 11 bases between. The germline V gene has CDR1 SGHRS and CDR2 YFSETQ. This CDR3 reads CASSLSAGNNYGYTF. The CDR3 nucleotides read TGCGCCAGCAGCTTGAGTGCAGGAAATAACTATGGCTACACCTTC.

This chain links TRBV7-9 with TRBJ2-3; 9 nucleotides line up with TRBD2. There are 17 residues in the CDR3. Germline V CDR1 and CDR2: SEHNR, FQNEAQ (reference sequence). With 5 bases clipped from V and 2 bases from J, the junction kept 11 bases outside the gene matches. The CDR3 DNA reads as TGTGCCAGCAGCCCCGAGAGCGGCGGGGGGGCCACAGATACGCAGTATTTT. This gives the protein CASSPESGGGATDTQYF. The whole variable domain, filled in from reference TRBV7-9 and TRBJ2-3, reads DTGVSQNPRHKITKRGQNVTFRCDPISEHNRLYWYRQTLGQGPEFLTYFQNEAQLEKSRLLSDRFSAERPKGSFSTLEIQRTEQGDSAMYLCASSPESGGGATDTQYFGPGTRLTVL.

V and J are TRBV29-1 and TRBJ1-1, with D possibly being TRBD1 (5 bases). In germline, CDR1 is SQVTM, CDR2 ANQGSEA. V lost 2 bases and J 7 bases, leaving 5 bases between the germline ends. This CDR3 is 10 amino acids long. The CDR3 DNA is TGCAGCGTTGAAAGGGGTGAAGCTTTCTTT. Translation: CSVERGEAFF.

This chain connects TRBV19 to TRBJ2-1, with 10 bases identical to TRBD2. The length of the CDR3 is 15 residues. Germline V lookup: CDR1 LNHDA, CDR2 SQIVND (reference sequence). V shed 7 bases and J 8 bases; nucleotides not matched to a gene: 11. CDR3 amino acids: CASMPGLAIWDEQFF. CDR3 nucleotides: TGTGCCAGTATGCCGGGACTAGCGATTTGGGATGAGCAGTTCTTC.

This chain joins TRBV2 and TRBJ1-6; D is undetermined. The CDR3 has 15 amino acids. The V gene's germline CDR1 is SNHLY and CDR2 FYNNEI. Trimming removed 6 bases at V and 10 bases at J, with 19 bases between. CDR3 sequence (DNA): TGTGCCAGCAGCTTCGGGATCGCTTCTGGGTCACCCCTCCACTTT. This gives the protein CASSFGIASGSPLHF.

This chain joins TRBV11-2 and TRBJ1-1; no reliable D call. In germline, CDR1 is SGHAT, CDR2 FQNNGV. This CDR3 comprises 12 residues. Trimming removed 1 base from V and 8 bases from J, with 8 bases in between. The CDR3 loop is CASSLGGREAFF. The CDR3 nucleotides read TGTGCCAGCAGCTTAGGCGGTAGGGAAGCTTTCTTT.